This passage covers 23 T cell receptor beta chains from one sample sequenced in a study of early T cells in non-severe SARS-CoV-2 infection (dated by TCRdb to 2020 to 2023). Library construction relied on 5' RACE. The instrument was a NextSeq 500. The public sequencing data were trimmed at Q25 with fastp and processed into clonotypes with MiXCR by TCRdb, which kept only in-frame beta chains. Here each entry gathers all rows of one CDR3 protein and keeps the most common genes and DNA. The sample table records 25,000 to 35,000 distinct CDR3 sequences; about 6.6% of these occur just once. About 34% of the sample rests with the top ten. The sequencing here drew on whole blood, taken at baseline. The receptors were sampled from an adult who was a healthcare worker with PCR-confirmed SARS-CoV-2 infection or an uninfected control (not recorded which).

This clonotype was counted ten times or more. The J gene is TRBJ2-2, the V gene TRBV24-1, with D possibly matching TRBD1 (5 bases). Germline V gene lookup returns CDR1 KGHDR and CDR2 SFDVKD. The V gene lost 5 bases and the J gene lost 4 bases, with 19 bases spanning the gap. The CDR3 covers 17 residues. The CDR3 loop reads CATSGSSILDSTGELFF. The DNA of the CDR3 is TGTGCCACCAGTGGTTCATCGATTTTAGACAGCACCGGGGAGCTGTTTTTT.

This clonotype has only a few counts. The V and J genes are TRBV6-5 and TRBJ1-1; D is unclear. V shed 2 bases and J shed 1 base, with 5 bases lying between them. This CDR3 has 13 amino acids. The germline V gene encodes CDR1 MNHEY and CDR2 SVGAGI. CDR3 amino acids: CASSYKENTEAFF. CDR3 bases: TGTGCCAGCAGTTACAAGGAGAACACTGAAGCTTTCTTT.

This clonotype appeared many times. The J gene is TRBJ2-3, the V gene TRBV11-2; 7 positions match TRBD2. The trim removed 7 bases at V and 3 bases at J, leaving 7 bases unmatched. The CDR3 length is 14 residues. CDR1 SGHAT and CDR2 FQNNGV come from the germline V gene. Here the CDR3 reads CASNTGLMTDTQYF. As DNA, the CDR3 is TGTGCCAGCAACACGGGACTAATGACAGATACGCAGTATTTT.

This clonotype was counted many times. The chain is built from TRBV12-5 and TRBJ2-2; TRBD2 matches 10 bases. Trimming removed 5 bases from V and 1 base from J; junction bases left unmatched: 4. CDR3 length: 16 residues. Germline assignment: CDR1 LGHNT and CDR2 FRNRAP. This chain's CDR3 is CASGPSSGGNTGELFF. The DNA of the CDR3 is TGTGCTAGTGGTCCGTCTAGCGGGGGGAACACCGGGGAGCTGTTTTTT.

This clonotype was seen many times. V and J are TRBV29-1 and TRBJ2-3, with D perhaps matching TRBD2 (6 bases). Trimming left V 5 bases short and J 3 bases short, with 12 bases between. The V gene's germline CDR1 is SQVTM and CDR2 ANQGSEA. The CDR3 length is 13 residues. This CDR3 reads CSVPGAGTDTQYF. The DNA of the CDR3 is TGCAGCGTTCCGGGCGCGGGGACAGATACGCAGTATTTT.

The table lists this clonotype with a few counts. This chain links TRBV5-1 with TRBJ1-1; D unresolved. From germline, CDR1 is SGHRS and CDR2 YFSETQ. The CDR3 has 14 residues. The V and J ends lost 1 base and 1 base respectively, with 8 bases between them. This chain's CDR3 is CASSLTNSNTEAFF. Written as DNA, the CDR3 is TGCGCCAGCAGCTTGACCAACTCGAACACTGAAGCTTTCTTT.

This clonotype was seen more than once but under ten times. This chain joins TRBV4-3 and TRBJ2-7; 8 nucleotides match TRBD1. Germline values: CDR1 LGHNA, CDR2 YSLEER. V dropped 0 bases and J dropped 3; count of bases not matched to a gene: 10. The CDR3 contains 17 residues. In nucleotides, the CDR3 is TGCGCCAGCAGCCAAGATCCCCCAGGGGGCCGGTACTACGAGCAGTACTTC. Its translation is CASSQDPPGGRYYEQYF.

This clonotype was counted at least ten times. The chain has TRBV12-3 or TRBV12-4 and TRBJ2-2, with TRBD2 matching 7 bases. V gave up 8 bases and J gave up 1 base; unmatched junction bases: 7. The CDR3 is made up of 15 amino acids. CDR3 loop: CASASGTKNTGELFF. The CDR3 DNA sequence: TGTGCCAGCGCTTCCGGGACTAAGAACACCGGGGAGCTGTTTTTT.

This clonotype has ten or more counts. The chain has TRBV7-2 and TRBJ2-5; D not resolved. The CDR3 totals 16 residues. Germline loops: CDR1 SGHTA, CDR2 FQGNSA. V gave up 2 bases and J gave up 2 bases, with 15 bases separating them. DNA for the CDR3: TGTGCCAGCAGCTTAATCTCATCTCCCCTGCAAGAGACCCAGTACTTC. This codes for CASSLISSPLQETQYF.

The CDR3 DNA sequence: TGTGCCAGCTCAAACTTCCCCATGCCCATGGATGAGCAGTTCTTC. Its protein product is CASSNFPMPMDEQFF. The chain carries TRBV18 and TRBJ2-1; D unclear. The ends were cut back, 5 bases at V and 8 bases at J, with 19 bases in the middle. The CDR3 contains 15 residues. Germline CDR1 reads KGHSH; CDR2 reads LQKENI.

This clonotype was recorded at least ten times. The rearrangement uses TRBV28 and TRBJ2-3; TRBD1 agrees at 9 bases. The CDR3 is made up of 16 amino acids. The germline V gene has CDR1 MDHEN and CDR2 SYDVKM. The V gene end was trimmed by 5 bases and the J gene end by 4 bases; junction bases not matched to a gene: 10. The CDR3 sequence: CASSEFRDRASDTQYF. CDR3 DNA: TGTGCCAGCAGTGAATTCCGGGACAGGGCGTCAGATACGCAGTATTTT.

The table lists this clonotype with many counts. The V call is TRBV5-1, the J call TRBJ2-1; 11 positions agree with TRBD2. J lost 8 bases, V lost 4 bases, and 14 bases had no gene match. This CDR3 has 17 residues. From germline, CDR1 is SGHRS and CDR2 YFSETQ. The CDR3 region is CASSLHGSGGAMDEQFF. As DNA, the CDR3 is TGCGCCAGCAGCCTCCACGGTAGCGGGGGGGCCATGGATGAGCAGTTCTTC.

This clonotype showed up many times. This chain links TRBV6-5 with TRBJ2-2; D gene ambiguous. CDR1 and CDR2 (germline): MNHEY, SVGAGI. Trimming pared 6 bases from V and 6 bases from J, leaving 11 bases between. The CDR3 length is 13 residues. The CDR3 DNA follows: TGTGCCAGCAGCGCCCGGTTAGCCGGGGAGCTGTTTTTT. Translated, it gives CASSARLAGELFF.

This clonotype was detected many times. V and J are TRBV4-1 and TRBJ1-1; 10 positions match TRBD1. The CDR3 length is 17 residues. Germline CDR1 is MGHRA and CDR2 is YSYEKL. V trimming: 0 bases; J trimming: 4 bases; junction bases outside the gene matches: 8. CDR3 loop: CASSQDRGTGVFTEAFF. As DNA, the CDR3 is TGCGCCAGCAGCCAAGATCGTGGGACAGGGGTGTTCACTGAAGCTTTCTTT.

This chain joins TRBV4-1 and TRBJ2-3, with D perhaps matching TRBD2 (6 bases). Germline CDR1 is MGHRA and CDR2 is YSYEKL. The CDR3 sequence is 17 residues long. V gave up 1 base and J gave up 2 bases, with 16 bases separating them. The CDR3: CASSQVWGGADTDTQYF. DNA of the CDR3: TGCGCCAGCAGCCAAGTCTGGGGCGGGGCCGACACAGATACGCAGTATTTT.

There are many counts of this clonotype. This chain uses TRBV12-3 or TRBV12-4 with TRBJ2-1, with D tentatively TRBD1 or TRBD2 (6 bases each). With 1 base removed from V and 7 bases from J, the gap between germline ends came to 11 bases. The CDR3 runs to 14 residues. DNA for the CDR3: TGTGCCAGCAGTTTAGAATGGGGGGCGAATGAGCAGTTCTTC. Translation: CASSLEWGANEQFF.

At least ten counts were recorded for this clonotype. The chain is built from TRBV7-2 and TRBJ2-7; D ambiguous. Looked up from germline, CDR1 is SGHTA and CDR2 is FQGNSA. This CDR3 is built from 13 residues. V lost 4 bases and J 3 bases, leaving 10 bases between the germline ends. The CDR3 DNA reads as TGTGCCAGCAGCTCGAGCAAGATCTACGAGCAGTACTTC. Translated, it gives CASSSSKIYEQYF. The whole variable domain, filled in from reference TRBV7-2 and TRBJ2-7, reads GAGVSQSPSNKVTEKGKDVELRCDPISGHTALYWYRQSLGQGLEFLIYFQGNSAPDKSGLPSDRFSAERTGGSVSTLTIQRTQQEDSAVYLCASSSSKIYEQYFGPGTRLTVT.

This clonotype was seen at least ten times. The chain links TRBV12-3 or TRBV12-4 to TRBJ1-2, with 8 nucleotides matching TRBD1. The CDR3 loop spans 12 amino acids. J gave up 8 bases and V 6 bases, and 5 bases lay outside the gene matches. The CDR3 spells CASRRTGQGYTF. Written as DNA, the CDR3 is TGTGCCAGCAGAAGGACAGGGCAAGGCTACACCTTC.

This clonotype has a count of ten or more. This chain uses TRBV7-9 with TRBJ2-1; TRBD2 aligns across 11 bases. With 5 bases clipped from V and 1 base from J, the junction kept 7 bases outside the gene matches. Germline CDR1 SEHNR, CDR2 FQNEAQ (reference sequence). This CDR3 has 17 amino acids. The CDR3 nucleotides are TGTGCCAGCAGCCCGGAGGCTAGCGGGAGGTCCTACAATGAGCAGTTCTTC. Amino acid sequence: CASSPEASGRSYNEQFF.

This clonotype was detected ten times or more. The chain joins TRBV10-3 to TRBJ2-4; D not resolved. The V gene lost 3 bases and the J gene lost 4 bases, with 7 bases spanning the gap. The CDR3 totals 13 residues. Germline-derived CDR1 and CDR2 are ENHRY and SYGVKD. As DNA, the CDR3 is TGTGCCATCAGTGACACGGAAAAAAACATTCAGTACTTC. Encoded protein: CAISDTEKNIQYF.

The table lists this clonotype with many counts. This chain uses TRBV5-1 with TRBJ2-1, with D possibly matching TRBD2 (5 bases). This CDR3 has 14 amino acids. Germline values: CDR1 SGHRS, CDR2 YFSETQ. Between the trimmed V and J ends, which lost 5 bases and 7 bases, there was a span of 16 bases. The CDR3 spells CASSRSDGVNEQFF. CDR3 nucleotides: TGCGCCAGCAGTCGATCGGACGGGGTAAATGAGCAGTTCTTC.

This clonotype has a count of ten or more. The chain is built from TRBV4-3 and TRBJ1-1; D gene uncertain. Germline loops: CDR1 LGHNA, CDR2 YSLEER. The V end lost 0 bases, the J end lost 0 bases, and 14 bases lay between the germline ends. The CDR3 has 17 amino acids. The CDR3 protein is CASSQDRETGLNTEAFF. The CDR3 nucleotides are TGCGCCAGCAGCCAAGATCGGGAAACCGGGCTGAACACTGAAGCTTTCTTT.

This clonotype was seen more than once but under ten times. The CDR3 loop is CASSLDHMNTQYF. CDR3 coding DNA: TGTGCCAGCAGCTTAGACCACATGAATACGCAGTATTTT. V and J are TRBV11-3 and TRBJ2-3; no firm D call. CDR1 is SGHNT and CDR2 is YENEEA in the germline V gene. This CDR3 contains 13 residues. The V end was cut by 0 bases, the J end by 7 bases, with 8 bases between.